This T cell receptor (beta chain) was sequenced for a study of radiation and T cells in renal cell carcinoma. Across the study: Nephrectomy followed 15 Gy stereotactic body radiation by 4 weeks.

Turning to this clone: Its target is not known.

Study observations and caveats: Without pretreatment biopsies, baseline tumor clonotype presence was undetermined. From baseline, blood top tumor clonotypes peaked at 2 weeks post-radiation.

Only in-frame clones appear in the TCRdb table, and some are missing; sequencing was by immunoSEQ multiplex PCR. This table holds about 95,000 clones, approximately 86% found once. Time point meaning: baseline pretreatment blood. Treatment defined: 15 Gy SBRT to primary tumor, nephrectomy 4 weeks later. The patient's renal cell carcinoma had clear cell pathology. The sample consisted of blood, taken from a patient whose treatment included radiotherapy and nephrectomy. This clonotype originated in a man in his forties or fifties with renal cell carcinoma.

The CDR3 sequence is CATSRDPTSGSSLQFF. In DNA, the CDR3 is TGTGCCACCAGCAGAGATCCGACTAGCGGGAGTAGTCTGCAGTTCTTC. V gene TRBV15 combines with J gene TRBJ2-1, with 12 nucleotides matching TRBD2. V lost 0 bases, J lost 12 bases, and 9 bases stayed unmatched. Germline CDR1 reads LNHNV; CDR2 reads YYDKDF (reference sequence). CDR3 length equals 16 residues.